The 15 T cell receptor beta chains in this list originate from one sample, sequenced in a study of T-cell memory formation after mild COVID-19. A single record per CDR3 protein comes from TCRdb applying MiXCR to the 5' RACE reads. The sample carries 350,000 to 450,000 distinct CDR3 sequences, 25% to 30% recorded once. Source material: PBMCs or a T cell subset sorted from them (not recorded which). The receptors come from an adult woman who had mild COVID-19 (a few samples of this study predate the infection). Cell type and time point are not known.

The table lists this clonotype with a few counts. The V call is TRBV11-2, the J call TRBJ1-6; D possibly corresponds to TRBD1 (5 bases). The CDR3 extends over 17 amino acids. Trimming removed 1 base at V and 7 bases at J, with 17 bases between. CDR1 SGHAT and CDR2 FQNNGV come from the germline V gene. DNA for the CDR3: TGTGCCAGCAGCTTAGGGGGGGTAGGCAGTCTAAATTCACCCCTCCACTTT. It yields the protein CASSLGGVGSLNSPLHF. The entire variable domain, with the rest obtained from reference TRBV11-2 and TRBJ1-6, is as follows: EAGVAQSPRYKIIEKRQSVAFWCNPISGHATLYWYQQILGQGPKLLIQFQNNGVVDDSQLPKDRFSAERLKGVDSTLKIQPAKLEDSAVYLCASSLGGVGSLNSPLHFGNGTRLTVT.

V is TRBV7-2 and J is TRBJ2-1; tentatively, D is TRBD2 (5 bases). The CDR3 totals 19 residues. Between the trimmed V and J ends, which lost 7 bases and 7 bases, there was a span of 32 bases. Germline V gene lookup returns CDR1 SGHTA and CDR2 FQGNSA. The CDR3 nucleotides read TGTGCCAGCACCGAAGACCCCTACGCGTACACTAGGACTCGTAATGAGCAGTTCTTC. Protein sequence: CASTEDPYAYTRTRNEQFF.

The chain links TRBV24-1 to TRBJ2-1; perhaps TRBD1 as D (6 bases). CDR3 length: 14 residues. Trimming took off 3 bases at V and 9 bases at J, with 14 bases between the two ends. Germline lookup yields CDR1 KGHDR and CDR2 SFDVKD. The CDR3 DNA is TGTGCCACCAGTGATCCCGGGACAAGTGGTGAGCAGTTCTTC. Protein: CATSDPGTSGEQFF.

In this sample, this clonotype turned up a few times. V is TRBV11-1 and J is TRBJ1-4; 7 bases map to TRBD1. This CDR3 is 16 amino acids long. V gave up 2 bases and J gave up 8 bases; unmatched junction bases: 11. Germline lookup yields CDR1 SGHAT and CDR2 FQDESV (reference sequence). CDR3: CASSLLPQGSGEKLFF. The CDR3 bases are TGTGCCAGCAGCTTACTCCCACAGGGGTCGGGGGAAAAACTGTTTTTT.

There are many counts of this clonotype. This rearrangement joins TRBV5-1 to TRBJ2-5, with 7 positions matching TRBD1. Losses at the gene ends were 1 base for V and 0 bases for J; bases not matched to a gene: 3. This CDR3 has 15 amino acids. Germline CDR1 is SGHRS and CDR2 is YFSETQ. CDR3 region: CASSLQGVNQETQYF. The CDR3 nucleotides read TGCGCCAGCAGCTTGCAGGGGGTCAACCAAGAGACCCAGTACTTC.

This clonotype was recorded a few times. The chain combines TRBV5-1 with TRBJ2-1, with D uncertain. The V end lost 2 bases, the J end lost 5 bases, and 14 bases lay between the germline ends. Germline V lookup: CDR1 SGHRS, CDR2 YFSETQ. The CDR3 has 15 amino acids. CDR3 protein: CASSFGSMRDNEQFF. In nucleotides, the CDR3 is TGCGCCAGCAGCTTTGGATCTATGCGCGACAATGAGCAGTTCTTC. Complete variable domain (other parts from reference TRBV5-1 and TRBJ2-1): KAGVTQTPRYLIKTRGQQVTLSCSPISGHRSVSWYQQTPGQGLQFLFEYFSETQRNKGNFPGRFSGRQFSNSRSEMNVSTLELGDSALYLCASSFGSMRDNEQFFGPGTRLTVL.

The CDR3 coding sequence is TGTGCCAGCAGCGGACGGACTAGCGGGAGCACAGATACGCAGTATTTT. It is translated as CASSGRTSGSTDTQYF. This chain joins TRBV9 and TRBJ2-3; 11 nucleotides match TRBD2. CDR1 is SGDLS, CDR2 YYNGEE, per germline. V shed 3 bases, J shed 0 bases, and the junction held 3 bases outside the gene matches. CDR3 size: 16 residues.

This clonotype has at least ten counts. The V call is TRBV9, the J call TRBJ2-5; 7 nucleotides match TRBD2. The germline CDR1 and CDR2 sequences are SGDLS and YYNGEE. V lost 2 bases to trimming and J lost 0 bases; unmatched junction nucleotides: 4. CDR3 length: 15 amino acids. The CDR3 spells CASSVGAGYQETQYF. The CDR3 DNA follows: TGTGCCAGCAGCGTGGGAGCGGGGTACCAAGAGACCCAGTACTTC.

The gene calls are TRBV5-1 and TRBJ2-7, with 11 bases fitting TRBD1. Germline values: CDR1 SGHRS, CDR2 YFSETQ. The CDR3 spans 15 residues. The ends lost 5 bases at V and 3 bases at J; junction bases unmatched: 7. DNA of the CDR3: TGCGCCAGCAGACTAGGACAGGGGGCAAACTACGAGCAGTACTTC. It translates to CASRLGQGANYEQYF.

This clonotype was detected only a few times. The chain recombines TRBV7-9 with TRBJ2-7; 7 bases align to TRBD1. V lost 4 bases and J lost 3; bases outside the gene matches: 9. This CDR3 is built from 15 residues. CDR1 SEHNR and CDR2 FQNEAQ come from the germline V gene (reference sequence). CDR3 region: CASSSGQVGHYEQYF. As DNA, the CDR3 is TGTGCCAGCAGCTCTGGACAGGTGGGACACTACGAGCAGTACTTC.

This clonotype was recorded a few times. CDR3 sequence (DNA): TGTGCCAGCAGTTTAGTGGGTACACCCCTCCACTTT. This codes for CASSLVGTPLHF. V gene TRBV12-3 or TRBV12-4 combines with J gene TRBJ1-6; D is undetermined. CDR3 size: 12 residues. Trimming removed 1 base at V and 11 bases at J, with 6 bases between.

This clonotype was seen a single time. The V gene is TRBV28, the J gene TRBJ2-7; D perhaps matches TRBD1 (5 bases). The CDR3 length is 15 residues. V was pared by 6 bases and J by 3 bases, with 18 bases between. The germline V gene encodes CDR1 MDHEN and CDR2 SYDVKM. CDR3 DNA sequence: TGTGCCAGCAGCCCTACAGGTTCCCGTCACTACGAGCAGTACTTC. This codes for CASSPTGSRHYEQYF.

This clonotype has at least ten counts. Written as DNA, the CDR3 is TGTGCCAGTAGCGGGAGCTCCTACAATGAGCAGTTCTTC. This encodes CASSGSSYNEQFF. The chain combines TRBV6-2 or TRBV6-3 with TRBJ2-1; 9 bases are shared with TRBD2. Germline V lookup: CDR1 MNHEY, CDR2 SVGEGT. V shed 9 bases, J shed 0 bases, and the junction held 0 bases outside the gene matches. The CDR3 is made up of 13 amino acids.

This clonotype was seen once. V and J are TRBV7-9 and TRBJ2-5; D remains ambiguous. Per germline, CDR1 SEHNR and CDR2 FQNEAQ (reference sequence). The CDR3 extends over 13 amino acids. The ends were cut back, 6 bases at V and 1 base at J, with 9 bases in the middle. The CDR3 region has the DNA TGTGCCAGCAGACCTAGTCTCCAAGAGACCCAGTACTTC. Its protein is CASRPSLQETQYF.

This clonotype was recorded a few times. This chain links TRBV20-1 with TRBJ2-3, with a possible D match to TRBD1 (6 bases). Trimming took off 3 bases at V and 2 bases at J, with 15 bases between the two ends. Germline loops: CDR1 DFQATT, CDR2 SNEGSKA (reference sequence). This CDR3 contains 15 residues. As DNA, the CDR3 is TGCAGTGCTAGTCCCGGGACATACTACACAGATACGCAGTATTTT. This codes for CSASPGTYYTDTQYF.